These 3 T cell receptor beta chains came from one sample sequenced in a study of blood T cells in healthy people across ages. A sample-barcoded 5' primer and a J-beta primer mix were used in a second PCR of roughly 7 to 12 cycles. MiXCR, applied by TCRdb to the 5' RACE reads, yields one record per CDR3 protein. The top ten hold 20% to 25% of the sample, which has about 730,000 distinct CDR3 sequences, around 46% seen once. Sequencing input: blood. Source of these receptors: a woman aged 55-70 years in good health.

This clonotype came up many times. The gene calls are TRBV5-1 and TRBJ1-6; D gene ambiguous. From germline, CDR1 is SGHRS and CDR2 YFSETQ. This CDR3 contains 14 residues. The germline V and J ends were trimmed by 3 bases and 10 bases, with 14 bases remaining between them. CDR3 amino acids: CASSSGSVNSPLHF. The CDR3 DNA sequence: TGCGCCAGCAGCTCCGGCAGTGTGAACTCACCCCTCCACTTT.

This clonotype was observed a handful of times. Compared with germline, one end of the junction differs, possibly owing to a read error. V usage is TRBV6-5 and J usage is TRBJ1-1; D is ambiguous. The CDR3 contains 14 residues. CDR1 is MNHEY and CDR2 is SVGAGI in the germline V gene. The CDR3 spells CASTLSGLNTEAFF. The CDR3 DNA follows: TGTGCCAGCACTCTCTCGGGGTTGAATACTGAAGCTTTCTTT.

V gene TRBV27 combines with J gene TRBJ2-5; TRBD2 is a possible D gene (6 bases). Trimming shortened V by 6 bases and J by 3 bases, and 20 bases separated the two germline ends. The CDR3 has 16 amino acids. Germline V gene data show CDR1 as MNHEY and CDR2 as SMNVEV (reference sequence). CDR3 bases: TGTGCCAGCAGACCACCCGGGCGGGGAGCGGAAGAGACCCAGTACTTC. It is translated as CASRPPGRGAEETQYF.